This T cell receptor beta chain derives from a study of cytomegalovirus exposure and HLA in healthy donors. Whole-study findings and limits: Most CMV-associated TCR beta chains were later found to appear HLA-restricted. When analyzed later, the rates of TCR association showed variation by HLA locus, with DRB1 the most and HLA-C the fewest. An analysis that was carried out later associated approximately 15,000 TCR beta sequences with HLA alleles at 0.05 false discovery rate. Later analysis demonstrated an association between a missense DCLRE1C variant and TCR beta V- and J-gene trimming.

Remarks on this clone: Antigen: not known.

With V trimmed by 9 bases and J by 0 bases, 1 base remained unmatched. In germline, CDR1 is SGHVS, CDR2 FQNEAQ. The length of the CDR3 is 12 residues. PCR used 60 Vbeta primers and 13 Jbeta primers. Here immunoSEQ multiplex PCR was the method, and the copy in TCRdb shows in-frame clones only, minus some. The sample carries around 150,000 clones, over 75% recorded once. Sequencing used PBMCs. This chain links TRBV7-8 with TRBJ1-2, with 7 bases lining up with TRBD1. The TCR comes from a woman between 45 and 65 years old in good health and CMV-seropositive. The CDR3 sequence is CASGTANYGYTF. For the CDR3, the DNA is TGTGCCAGTGGGACAGCTAACTATGGCTACACCTTC.